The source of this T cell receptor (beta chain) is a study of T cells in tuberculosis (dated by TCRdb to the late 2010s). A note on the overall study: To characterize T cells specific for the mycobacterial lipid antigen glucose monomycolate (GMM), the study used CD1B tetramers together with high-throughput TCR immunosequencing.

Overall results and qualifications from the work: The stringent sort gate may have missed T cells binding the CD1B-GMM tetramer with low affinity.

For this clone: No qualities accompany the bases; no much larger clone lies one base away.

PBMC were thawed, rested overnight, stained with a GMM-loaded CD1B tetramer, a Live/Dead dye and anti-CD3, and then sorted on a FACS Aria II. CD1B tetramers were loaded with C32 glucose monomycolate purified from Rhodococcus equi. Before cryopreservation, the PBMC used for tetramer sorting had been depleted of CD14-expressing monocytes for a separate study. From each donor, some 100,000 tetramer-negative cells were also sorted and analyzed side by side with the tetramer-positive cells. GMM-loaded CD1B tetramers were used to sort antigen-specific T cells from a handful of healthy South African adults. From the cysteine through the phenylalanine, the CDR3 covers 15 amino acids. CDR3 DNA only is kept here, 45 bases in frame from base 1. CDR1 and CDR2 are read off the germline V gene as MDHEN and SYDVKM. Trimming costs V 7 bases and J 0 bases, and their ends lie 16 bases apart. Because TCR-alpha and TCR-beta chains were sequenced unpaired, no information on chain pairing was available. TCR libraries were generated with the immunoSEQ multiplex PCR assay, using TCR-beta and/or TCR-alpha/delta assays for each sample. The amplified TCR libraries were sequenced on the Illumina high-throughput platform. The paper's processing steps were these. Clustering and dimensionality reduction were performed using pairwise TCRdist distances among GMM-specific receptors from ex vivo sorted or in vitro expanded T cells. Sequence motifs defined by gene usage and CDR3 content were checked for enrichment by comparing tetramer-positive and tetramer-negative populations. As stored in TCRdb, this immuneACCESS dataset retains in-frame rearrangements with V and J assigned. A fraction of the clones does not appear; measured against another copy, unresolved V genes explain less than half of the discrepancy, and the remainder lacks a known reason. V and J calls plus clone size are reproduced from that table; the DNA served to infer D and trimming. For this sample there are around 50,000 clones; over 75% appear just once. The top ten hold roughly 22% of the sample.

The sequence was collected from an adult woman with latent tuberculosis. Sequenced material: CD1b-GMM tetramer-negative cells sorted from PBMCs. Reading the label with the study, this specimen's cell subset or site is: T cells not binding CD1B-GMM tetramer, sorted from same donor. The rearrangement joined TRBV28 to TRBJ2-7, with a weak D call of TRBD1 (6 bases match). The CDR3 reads CASTPGQSVSYEQYF. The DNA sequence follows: TGTGCCAGCACCCCCGGACAGTCGGTCTCCTACGAGCAGTACTTC.